This TCR beta chain originates from a study of T cell responses to AZD1222 COVID-19 vaccine. General study results and limits: Targets within unmutated variant regions were reportedly found for nearly half of spike-specific TCRs.

The CDR3 consists of 14 residues. Germline V lookup: CDR1 MNHNY, CDR2 SVGAGI (reference sequence). The V gene end was trimmed by 4 bases and the J gene end by 1 base; junction bases not matched to a gene: 3. This clone was seen once. Its antigen remains unidentified. TCRdb's table, derived via immunoSEQ multiplex PCR, lists solely in-frame clones and lacks some. The data hold about 180,000 clones, with just over 90% observed a single time. The receptor was derived from an adult in good health. The sequencing here drew on peripheral blood, taken on day 0 of AZD1222 vaccination. The rearrangement links TRBV6-6 to TRBJ2-7; TRBD2 aligns across 8 bases. The CDR3 DNA follows: TGTGCCAGCAGTTCCGGGACTAGATCCTACGAGCAGTACTTC. As protein: CASSSGTRSYEQYF.